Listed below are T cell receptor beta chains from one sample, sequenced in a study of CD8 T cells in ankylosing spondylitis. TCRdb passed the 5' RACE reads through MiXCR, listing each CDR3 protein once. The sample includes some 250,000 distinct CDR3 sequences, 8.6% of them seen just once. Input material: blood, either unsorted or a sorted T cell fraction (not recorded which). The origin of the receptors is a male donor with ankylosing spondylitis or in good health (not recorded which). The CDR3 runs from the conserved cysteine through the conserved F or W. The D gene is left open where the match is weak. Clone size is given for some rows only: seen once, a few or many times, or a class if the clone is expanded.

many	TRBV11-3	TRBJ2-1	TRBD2	TGTGCCAGCAGCCTTCCTAGCGGGAGGGCCGGTGAGCAGTTCTTC	CASSLPSGRAGEQFF
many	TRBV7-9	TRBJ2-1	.	TGTGCCAGCAGCTTAGCGCTGCCTTCGCACGGCAATGAGCAGTTCTTC	CASSLALPSHGNEQFF
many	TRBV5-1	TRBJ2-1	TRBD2	TGCGCCAGCAGCTTGGCACCAGCGGGGTTGTCCTACAATGAGCAGTTCTTC	CASSLAPAGLSYNEQFF
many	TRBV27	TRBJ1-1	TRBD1	TGTGCCAGCAGTTCTCTAGGGGGCCCGCCTGAAGCTTTCTTT	CASSSLGGPPEAFF
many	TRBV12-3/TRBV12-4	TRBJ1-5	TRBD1	TGTGCCAGCACCTCTGGGGACAGGGTAAATCAGCCCCAGCATTTT	CASTSGDRVNQPQHF
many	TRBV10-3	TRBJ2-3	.	TGTGCCATCAGTGTCCCTTCAGGACAGTCGGCGATGTCTACGCAGTATTTT	CAISVPSGQSAMSTQYF
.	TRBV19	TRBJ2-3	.	TGTGCCAGTAGTCTGGACGGACGATTCACAGATACGCAGTATTTT	CASSLDGRFTDTQYF
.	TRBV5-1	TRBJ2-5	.	TGCGCCAGCAGCTTGGCGGCCCCCGGGGAGAACCAGTACTTC	CASSLAAPGENQYF
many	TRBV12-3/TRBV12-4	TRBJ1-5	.	TGTGCCAGCAGCCCTACAGGGTTAGGCAATCAGCCCCAGCATTTT	CASSPTGLGNQPQHF
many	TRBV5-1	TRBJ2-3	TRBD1	TGCGCCAGCAGCCCCCAGGGGGTCACAGATACGCAGTATTTT	CASSPQGVTDTQYF
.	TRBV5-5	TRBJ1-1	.	TGTGCCAGCAGCTTGGAAGCGGACAGCTTGAACACTGAAGCTTTCTTT	CASSLEADSLNTEAFF
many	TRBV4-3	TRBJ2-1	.	TGCGCCAGCAGCCAAGGAGGGACTGGAAGACCATTTGATGAGCAGTTCTTC	CASSQGGTGRPFDEQFF
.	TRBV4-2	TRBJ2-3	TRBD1	TGTGCCAGCAGCCCCTGGGACAGGGGGCGAGGGTTAGATACGCAGTATTTT	CASSPWDRGRGLDTQYF
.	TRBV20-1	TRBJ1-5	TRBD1	TGCAGTGCTAATCGACAGGGGGCGGATAGCAATCAGCCCCAGCATTTT	CSANRQGADSNQPQHF
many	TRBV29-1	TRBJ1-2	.	TGCAGCGTTGAACGGACACCCCGGCGGGGCTACACCTTC	CSVERTPRRGYTF
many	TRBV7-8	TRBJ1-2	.	TGTGCCAGCAGCTTAGGGCGGCAGGGCTATGGCTACACCTTC	CASSLGRQGYGYTF
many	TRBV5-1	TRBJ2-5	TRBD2	TGCGCCAGCAGCCGACCAGGACTAGCGGGAGAAGAGACCCAGTACTTC	CASSRPGLAGEETQYF
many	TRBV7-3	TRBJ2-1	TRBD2	TGTGCCAGCAGCTTAAGGCTAGCGGCCAACAATGAGCAGTTCTTC	CASSLRLAANNEQFF
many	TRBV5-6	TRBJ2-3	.	TGTGCCAGCAGCTTGCCCCGAAGCACAGATACGCAGTATTTT	CASSLPRSTDTQYF
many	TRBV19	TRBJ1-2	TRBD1	TGTGCCAGTACCCTGGGGAGGGCAGGGGGCGACTACACCTTC	CASTLGRAGGDYTF
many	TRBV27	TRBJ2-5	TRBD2	TGTGCCAGCAGTTTAGGGGTAGCGGGGCAAGAGACCCAGTACTTC	CASSLGVAGQETQYF
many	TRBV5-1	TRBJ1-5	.	TGCGCCAGCAGCTTGGGAGGGTCCCATAGCAATCAGCCCCAGCATTTT	CASSLGGSHSNQPQHF
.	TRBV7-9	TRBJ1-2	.	TGTGCCAGCAGCCGGCCGGGCTCGCCAAATGGCTACACCTTC	CASSRPGSPNGYTF
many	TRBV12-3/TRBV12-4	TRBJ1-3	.	TGTGCCAGCAGTAAAGGAAACACCATATATTTT	CASSKGNTIYF
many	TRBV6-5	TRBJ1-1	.	TGTGCCAGCAGTTACTCCGTGAACACTGAAGCTTTCTTT	CASSYSVNTEAFF
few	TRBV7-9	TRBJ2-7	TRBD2	TGTGCCAGCAGCTTAAGACTAGCGGGAGTTGGCGAGCAGTACTTC	CASSLRLAGVGEQYF
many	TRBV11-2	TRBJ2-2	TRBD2	TGTGCCAGCAGCTTAGGTTATACTAGCGGGAGAAGCACCGGGGAGCTGTTTTTT	CASSLGYTSGRSTGELFF
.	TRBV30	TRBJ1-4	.	TGTGCCTGGAGCGTTTCGGGGGCAGAAAAACTGTTTTTT	CAWSVSGAEKLFF